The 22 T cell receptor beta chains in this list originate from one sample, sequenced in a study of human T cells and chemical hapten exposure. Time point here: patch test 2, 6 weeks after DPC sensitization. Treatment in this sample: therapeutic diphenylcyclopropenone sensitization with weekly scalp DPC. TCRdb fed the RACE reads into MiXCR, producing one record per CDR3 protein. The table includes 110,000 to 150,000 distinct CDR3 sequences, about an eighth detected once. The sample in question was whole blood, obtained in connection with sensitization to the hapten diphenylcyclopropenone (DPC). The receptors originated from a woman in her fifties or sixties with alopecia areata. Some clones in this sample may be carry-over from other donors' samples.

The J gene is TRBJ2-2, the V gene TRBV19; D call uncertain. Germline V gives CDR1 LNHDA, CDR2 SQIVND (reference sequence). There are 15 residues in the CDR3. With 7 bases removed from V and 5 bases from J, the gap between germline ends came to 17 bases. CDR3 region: CASTYPAGATGELFF. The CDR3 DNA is TGTGCCAGTACCTACCCCGCAGGTGCGACCGGGGAGCTGTTTTTT.

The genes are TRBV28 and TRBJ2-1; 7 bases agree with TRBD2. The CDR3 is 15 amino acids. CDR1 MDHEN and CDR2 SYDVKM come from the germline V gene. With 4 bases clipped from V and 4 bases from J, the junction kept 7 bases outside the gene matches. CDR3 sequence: CASSSPSGNYNEQFF. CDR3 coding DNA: TGTGCCAGCAGTTCCCCTAGCGGAAATTACAATGAGCAGTTCTTC.

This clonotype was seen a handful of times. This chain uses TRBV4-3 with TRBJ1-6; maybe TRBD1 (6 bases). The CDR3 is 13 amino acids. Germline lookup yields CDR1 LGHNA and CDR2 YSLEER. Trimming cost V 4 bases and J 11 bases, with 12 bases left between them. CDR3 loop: CASSRAGEPPLHF. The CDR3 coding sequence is TGCGCCAGCAGCCGCGCAGGGGAACCACCCCTCCACTTT.

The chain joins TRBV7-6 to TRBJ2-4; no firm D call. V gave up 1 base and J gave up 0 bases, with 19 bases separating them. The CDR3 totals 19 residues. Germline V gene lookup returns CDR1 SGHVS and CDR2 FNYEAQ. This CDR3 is CASSLEPPLSPLAKNIQYF. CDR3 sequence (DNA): TGTGCCAGCAGCTTAGAGCCCCCTCTCTCGCCCCTAGCCAAAAACATTCAGTACTTC.

This CDR3 is CASSSGQGKNIQYF. The CDR3 bases are TGTGCCAGCAGCTCCGGACAGGGGAAAAACATTCAGTACTTC. This chain uses TRBV7-2 with TRBJ2-4, with 9 bases lining up with TRBD1. The CDR3 is 14 amino acids. Germline values: CDR1 SGHTA, CDR2 FQGNSA. With V trimmed by 4 bases and J by 4 bases, 2 bases remained unmatched.

Written as DNA, the CDR3 is TGTGCCAGCAGCTCAACAGGGCCTACTAGGGAGCAGTACTTC. Translation gives CASSSTGPTREQYF. This chain uses TRBV7-3 with TRBJ2-7, with D perhaps TRBD1 (6 bases). V dropped 4 bases and J dropped 7 bases, with 17 bases sitting between them. CDR1 and CDR2 (germline): SGHTA, FQGTGA. The length of the CDR3 is 14 residues.

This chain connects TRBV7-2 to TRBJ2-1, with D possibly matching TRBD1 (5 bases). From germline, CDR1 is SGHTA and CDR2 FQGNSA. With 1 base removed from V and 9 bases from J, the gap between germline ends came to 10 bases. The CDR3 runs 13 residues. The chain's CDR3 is CASSLEGLTEQFF. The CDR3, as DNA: TGTGCCAGCAGCTTAGAGGGGCTGACTGAGCAGTTCTTC.

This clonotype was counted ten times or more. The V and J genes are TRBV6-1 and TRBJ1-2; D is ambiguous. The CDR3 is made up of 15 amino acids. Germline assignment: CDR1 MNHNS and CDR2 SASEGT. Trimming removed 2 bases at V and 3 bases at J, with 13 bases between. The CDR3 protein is CASSEWQILDYGYTF. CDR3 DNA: TGTGCCAGCAGTGAATGGCAGATCCTAGACTATGGCTACACCTTC.

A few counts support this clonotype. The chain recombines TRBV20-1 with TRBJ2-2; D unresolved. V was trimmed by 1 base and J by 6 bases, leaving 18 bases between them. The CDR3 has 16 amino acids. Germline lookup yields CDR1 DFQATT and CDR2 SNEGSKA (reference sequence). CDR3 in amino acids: CSARARLVMGSGELFF. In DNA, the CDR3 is TGCAGTGCTAGAGCCCGCCTAGTGATGGGCTCCGGGGAGCTGTTTTTT.

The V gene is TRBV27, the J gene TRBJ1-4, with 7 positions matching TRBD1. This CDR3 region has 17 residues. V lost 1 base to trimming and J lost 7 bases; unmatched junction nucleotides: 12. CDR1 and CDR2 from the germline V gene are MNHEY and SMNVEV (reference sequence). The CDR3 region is CASSLFPPRGVSEKLFF. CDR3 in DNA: TGTGCCAGCAGTTTATTCCCCCCCAGGGGGGTTTCTGAAAAACTGTTTTTT. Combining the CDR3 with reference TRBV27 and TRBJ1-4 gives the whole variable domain EAQVTQNPRYLITVTGKKLTVTCSQNMNHEYMSWYRQDPGLGLRQIYYSMNVEVTDKGDVPEGYKVSRKEKRNFPLILESPSPNQTSLYFCASSLFPPRGVSEKLFFGSGTQLSVL.

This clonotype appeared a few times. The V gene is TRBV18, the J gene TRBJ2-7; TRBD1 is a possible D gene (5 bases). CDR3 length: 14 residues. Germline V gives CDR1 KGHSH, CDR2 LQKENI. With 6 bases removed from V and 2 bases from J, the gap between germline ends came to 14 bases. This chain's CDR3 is CASSVPGITYEQYF. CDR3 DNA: TGTGCCAGCTCCGTTCCAGGGATAACCTACGAGCAGTACTTC. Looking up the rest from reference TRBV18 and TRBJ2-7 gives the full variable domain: NAGVMQNPRHLVRRRGQEARLRCSPMKGHSHVYWYRQLPEEGLKFMVYLQKENIIDESGMPKERFSAEFPKEGPSILRIQQVVRGDSAAYFCASSVPGITYEQYFGPGTRLTVT.

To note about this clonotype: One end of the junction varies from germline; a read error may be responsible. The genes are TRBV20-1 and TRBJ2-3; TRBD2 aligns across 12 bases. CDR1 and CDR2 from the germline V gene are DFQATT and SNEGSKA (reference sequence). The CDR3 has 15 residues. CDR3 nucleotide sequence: TGCAGTGCTAGGGGCGGACTAGCGGGATTAGATACGCAGTTTTTT. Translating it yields CSARGGLAGLDTQFF.

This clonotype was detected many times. The CDR3: CASSVATFARDTQYF. The CDR3 DNA reads as TGTGCCAGCAGCGTAGCTACCTTTGCAAGAGATACGCAGTATTTT. V gene TRBV9 combines with J gene TRBJ2-3, with unresolved D. Trimming took off 0 bases at V and 5 bases at J, with 13 bases between the two ends. This CDR3 is 15 amino acids long. Per germline, CDR1 SGDLS and CDR2 YYNGEE.

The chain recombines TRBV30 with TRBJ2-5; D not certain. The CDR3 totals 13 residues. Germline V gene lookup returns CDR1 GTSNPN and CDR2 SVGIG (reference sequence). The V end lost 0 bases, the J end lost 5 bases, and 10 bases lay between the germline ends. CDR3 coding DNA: TGTGCCTGGAGTGTCAATGTGGGTGAGACCCAGTACTTC. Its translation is CAWSVNVGETQYF.

DNA for the CDR3: TGCGCCAGCAGCATACAGACAGGGGTCGCAACCGGGGAGCTGTTTTTT. It translates to CASSIQTGVATGELFF. The chain has TRBV5-1 and TRBJ2-2; the match to TRBD1 covers 8 bases. J lost 5 bases, V lost 4 bases, and 10 bases had no gene match. Germline V lookup: CDR1 SGHRS, CDR2 YFSETQ. This CDR3 is built from 16 residues.

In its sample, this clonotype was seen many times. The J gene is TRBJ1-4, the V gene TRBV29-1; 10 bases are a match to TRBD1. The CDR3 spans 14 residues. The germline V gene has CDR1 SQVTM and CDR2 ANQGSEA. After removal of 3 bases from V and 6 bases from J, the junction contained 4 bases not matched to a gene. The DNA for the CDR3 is TGCAGCGTTGATTGGGACAGGGGATATGAAAAACTGTTTTTT. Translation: CSVDWDRGYEKLFF.

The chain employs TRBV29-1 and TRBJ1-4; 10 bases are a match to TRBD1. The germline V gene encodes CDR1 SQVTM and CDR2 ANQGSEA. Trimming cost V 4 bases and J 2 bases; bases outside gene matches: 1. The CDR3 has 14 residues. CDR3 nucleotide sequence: TGCAGCGTTGCGGACAGGGGGACTAATGAAAAACTGTTTTTT. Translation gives CSVADRGTNEKLFF.

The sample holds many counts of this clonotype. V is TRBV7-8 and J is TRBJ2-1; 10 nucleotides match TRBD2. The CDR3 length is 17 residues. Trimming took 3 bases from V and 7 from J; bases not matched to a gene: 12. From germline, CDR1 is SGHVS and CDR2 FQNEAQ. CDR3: CASSFVRGSGRGNEQFF. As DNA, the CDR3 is TGTGCCAGCAGCTTCGTGCGAGGAAGCGGGAGGGGAAATGAGCAGTTCTTC. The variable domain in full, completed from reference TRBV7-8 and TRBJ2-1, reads GAGVSQSPRYKVAKRGQDVALRCDPISGHVSLFWYQQALGQGPEFLTYFQNEAQLDKSGLPSDRFFAERPEGSVSTLKIQRTQQEDSAVYLCASSFVRGSGRGNEQFFGPGTRLTVL.

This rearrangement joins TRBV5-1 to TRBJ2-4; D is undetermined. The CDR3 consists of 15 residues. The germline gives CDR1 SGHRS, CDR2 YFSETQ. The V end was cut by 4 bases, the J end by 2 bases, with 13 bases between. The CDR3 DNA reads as TGCGCCAGCAGCGATCGGACGGAAACCAAAAACATTCAGTACTTC. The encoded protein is CASSDRTETKNIQYF.

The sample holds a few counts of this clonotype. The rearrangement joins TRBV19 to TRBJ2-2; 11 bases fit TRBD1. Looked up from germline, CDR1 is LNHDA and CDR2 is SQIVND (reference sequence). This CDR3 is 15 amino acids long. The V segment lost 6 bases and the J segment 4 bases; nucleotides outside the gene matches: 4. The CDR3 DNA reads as TGTGCCAGTAGCCCCGGGACAGGGGGCACCGGGGAGCTGTTTTTT. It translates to CASSPGTGGTGELFF.

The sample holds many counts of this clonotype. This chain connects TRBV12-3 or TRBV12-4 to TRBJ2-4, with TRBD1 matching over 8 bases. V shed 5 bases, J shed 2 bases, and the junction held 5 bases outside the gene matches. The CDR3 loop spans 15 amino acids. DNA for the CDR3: TGTGCCAGCAGTGTGGACAGGGCTACCAAAAACATTCAGTACTTC. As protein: CASSVDRATKNIQYF.

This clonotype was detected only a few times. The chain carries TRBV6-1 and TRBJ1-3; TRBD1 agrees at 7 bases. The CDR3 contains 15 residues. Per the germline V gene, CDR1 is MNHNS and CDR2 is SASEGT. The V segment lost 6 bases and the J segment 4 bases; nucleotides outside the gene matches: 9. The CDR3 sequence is CASSSTGVRGNTIYF. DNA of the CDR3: TGTGCCAGCAGCTCTACAGGGGTGCGAGGAAACACCATATATTTT.